What follows are 13 T cell receptor beta chains derived from one specimen sequenced in a study of blood T cell repertoires in COVID-19. TCRdb's copy holds only in-frame clones and misses some; the assay was immunoSEQ multiplex PCR. The table records 150,000 or so clones, more than 60% of them present only once. The sample taken for sequencing was peripheral blood. Every receptor here comes from a woman aged 50 to 60 with active or convalescent COVID-19.

The sample holds a few counts of this clone. The gene calls are TRBV7-2 and TRBJ1-1; 8 positions match TRBD1. The germline CDR1 and CDR2 sequences are SGHTA and FQGNSA. V dropped 5 bases and J dropped 0; count of bases not matched to a gene: 17. This CDR3 region has 19 residues. CDR3 region: CASSLRKGQGVSLNTEAFF. Written as DNA, the CDR3 is TGTGCCAGCAGCCTTAGAAAAGGACAGGGAGTGTCTTTGAACACTGAAGCTTTCTTT.

The V call is TRBV10-2, the J call TRBJ2-3, with 12 bases aligning to TRBD2. From germline, CDR1 is WSHSY and CDR2 SAAADI. The CDR3 spans 16 residues. V shed 7 bases and J 1 base; nucleotides not matched to a gene: 6. CDR3 amino acids: CASTSTSGSGTDTQYF. DNA of the CDR3: TGCGCCAGCACCTCGACTAGCGGGAGTGGCACAGATACGCAGTATTTT.

This chain connects TRBV30 to TRBJ2-3; 7 nucleotides align to TRBD2. J was trimmed by 7 bases and V by 0 bases; bases with no gene match: 13. CDR1 is GTSNPN and CDR2 is SVGIG in the germline V gene (reference sequence). CDR3 size: 16 residues. DNA for the CDR3: TGTGCCTGGAGTGTACGAAACGGGATGCGGGGGAATACGCAGTATTTT. Protein: CAWSVRNGMRGNTQYF.

The chain uses TRBV5-5 and TRBJ1-3; 7 bases agree with TRBD1. Trimming removed 3 bases from V and 1 base from J; junction bases left unmatched: 4. CDR1 and CDR2 (germline): SGHKS, YYEKEE (reference sequence). The length of the CDR3 is 15 residues. The CDR3 coding sequence is TGTGCCAGCAGCTGGGACAGAATTTCTGGAAACACCATATATTTT. Translating gives CASSWDRISGNTIYF. Drawing the rest from reference TRBV5-5 and TRBJ1-3, the complete variable domain is DAGVTQSPTHLIKTRGQQVTLRCSPISGHKSVSWYQQVLGQGPQFIFQYYEKEERGRGNFPDRFSARQFPNYSSELNVNALLLGDSALYLCASSWDRISGNTIYFGEGSWLTVV.

This clone has just a few counts. The V gene is TRBV7-8, the J gene TRBJ1-2; no clear D. The CDR3 consists of 13 residues. The V gene's germline CDR1 is SGHVS and CDR2 FQNEAQ. V dropped 5 bases and J dropped 8 bases, with 15 bases sitting between them. CDR3 DNA sequence: TGTGCCAGCAGCCGGACTATCAAGGAAGGCTACACCTTC. This codes for CASSRTIKEGYTF.

This chain joins TRBV7-9 and TRBJ1-4, with 7 bases lining up with TRBD1. CDR1 and CDR2 from the germline V gene are SEHNR and FQNEAQ (reference sequence). The length of the CDR3 is 14 residues. V shed 6 bases, J shed 4 bases, and the junction held 5 bases outside the gene matches. Here the CDR3 reads CASRRDSINEKLFF. Here the CDR3 DNA reads TGTGCCAGCAGGCGGGACAGCATTAATGAAAAACTGTTTTTT.

This sequence joins TRBV6-5 and TRBJ1-5; D unclear. The CDR3 totals 13 residues. Germline V lookup: CDR1 MNHEY, CDR2 SVGAGI. Trimming removed 2 bases from V and 6 bases from J, with 8 bases in between. As DNA, the CDR3 is TGTGCCAGCAGTTACGGGAGTAGTCAGCCCCAGCATTTT. Residues: CASSYGSSQPQHF.

This chain joins TRBV30 and TRBJ1-2; possible D gene TRBD1, 5 bases. V was cut by 2 bases and J by 4 bases, with 14 bases left in between. This CDR3 region has 14 residues. Germline CDR1 is GTSNPN and CDR2 is SVGIG (reference sequence). The CDR3, as DNA: TGTGCCTGGAGTAAGGGGTTGGAAGGCTATGGCTACACCTTC. Protein: CAWSKGLEGYGYTF.

This clone has just one count. The V gene is TRBV6-5, the J gene TRBJ2-7, with a weak D call TRBD1 (5 bases). Trimming shortened V by 6 bases and J by 5 bases, and 17 bases separated the two germline ends. The CDR3 spans 14 residues. Germline V gives CDR1 MNHEY, CDR2 SVGAGI. CDR3 coding DNA: TGTGCCAGCAGGATGGACACCTCCGACCACGAGCAGTACTTC. Protein sequence: CASRMDTSDHEQYF.

The chain has TRBV7-2 and TRBJ2-3, with D unclear. Germline V gene lookup returns CDR1 SGHTA and CDR2 FQGNSA. The CDR3 has 13 amino acids. V was cut by 1 base and J by 8 bases, with 10 bases left in between. The CDR3 region has the DNA TGTGCCAGCAGCTTAGGGCCCCCGGGTACGCAGTATTTT. This codes for CASSLGPPGTQYF.

The chain couples TRBV6-1 to TRBJ2-1; 8 positions agree with TRBD2. Germline V gene data show CDR1 as MNHNS and CDR2 as SASEGT. The CDR3 spans 16 residues. The V segment lost 3 bases and the J segment 6 bases; nucleotides outside the gene matches: 10. The CDR3 region is CASSDRAGAVSNEQFF. Here the CDR3 DNA reads TGTGCCAGCAGTGATAGAGCGGGAGCCGTTAGCAATGAGCAGTTCTTC.

This clone was seen only once. The gene calls are TRBV3-1 (or the pseudogene TRBV3-2) and TRBJ2-5; 8 bases match TRBD1. With V trimmed by 3 bases and J by 2 bases, 5 bases remained unmatched. This CDR3 comprises 15 residues. Germline-derived CDR1 and CDR2 are LGHDT and YNNKEL (reference sequence). The CDR3 DNA follows: TGTGCCAGCAGCCACCAGGGGGCTAGGCAAGAGACCCAGTACTTC. Protein: CASSHQGARQETQYF.

V usage is TRBV11-3 and J usage is TRBJ1-1; 12 bases match TRBD1. Germline CDR1 is SGHNT and CDR2 is YENEEA. This CDR3 has 18 residues. V lost 5 bases, J lost 0 bases, and 10 bases stayed unmatched. In DNA form, the CDR3 reads TGTGCCAGCAGCACCCCTCCCGGGACAGGGGGCGTGAACACTGAAGCTTTCTTT. Translation: CASSTPPGTGGVNTEAFF. The full variable domain, completed using reference TRBV11-3 and TRBJ1-1, is EAGVVQSPRYKIIEKKQPVAFWCNPISGHNTLYWYLQNLGQGPELLIRYENEEAVDDSQLPKDRFSAERLKGVDSTLKIQPAELGDSAVYLCASSTPPGTGGVNTEAFFGQGTRLTVV.